The 29 T cell receptor beta chains below come from one sample, sequenced in a study of shared clonotypes between healthy human individuals. Only in-frame clones appear in the TCRdb table, and some are missing; sequencing was by immunoSEQ multiplex PCR. Here the sample spans about 960,000 clones, 76% being singletons. The sample comprised memory CD4+ T cells sorted from blood. Subset specified: CD45RA-negative fraction. All receptors derive from a man aged 18 to 30 in good health.

The chain couples TRBV27 to TRBJ2-6; D possibly corresponds to TRBD1 (6 bases). This CDR3 comprises 17 residues. Trimming took 0 bases from V and 0 from J, leaving 9 bases between them. CDR1 is MNHEY, CDR2 SMNVEV, per germline (reference sequence). CDR3 DNA: TGTGCCAGCAGTTTATCCTCGACAGGCTCTGGGGCCAACGTCCTGACTTTC. This sequence encodes CASSLSSTGSGANVLTF. Using reference TRBV27 and TRBJ2-6 for the parts outside the CDR3, the full variable domain is EAQVTQNPRYLITVTGKKLTVTCSQNMNHEYMSWYRQDPGLGLRQIYYSMNVEVTDKGDVPEGYKVSRKEKRNFPLILESPSPNQTSLYFCASSLSSTGSGANVLTFGAGSRLTVL.

Details on this clone: Other nucleotide sequences in the sample specify the same CDR3. For the CDR3, the DNA is TGTGCCAGCAGCTCCCGGACTAGCGGGAGGGATGAGCAGTTCTTC. It encodes CASSSRTSGRDEQFF. V gene TRBV7-2 combines with J gene TRBJ2-1; TRBD2 aligns across 15 bases. The length of the CDR3 is 15 residues. The trim removed 4 bases at V and 8 bases at J, leaving 3 bases unmatched. Germline CDR1 reads SGHTA; CDR2 reads FQGNSA.

The chain has TRBV7-2 and TRBJ2-7, with 7 bases lining up with TRBD2. The V gene's germline CDR1 is SGHTA and CDR2 FQGNSA. The CDR3 is 14 amino acids. The ends lost 3 bases at V and 4 bases at J; junction bases unmatched: 6. CDR3 region: CASSLGGSGYEQYF. The CDR3 DNA sequence: TGTGCCAGCAGCTTGGGCGGGAGTGGGTACGAGCAGTACTTC.

Comments on this clone: This sample includes further DNA sequences coding for the same CDR3. The chain joins TRBV2 to TRBJ1-3; D not resolved. Germline CDR1 SNHLY, CDR2 FYNNEI. This CDR3 contains 12 residues. V was pared by 5 bases and J by 0 bases, with 2 bases between. The CDR3 nucleotides are TGTGCCAGCAGTTACTCTGGAAACACCATATATTTT. Amino acid sequence: CASSYSGNTIYF.

This clone was counted a few times. The V gene is TRBV30, the J gene TRBJ1-3, with 7 bases that match TRBD1. The CDR3 is 17 residues long. The junction had 9 bases not matched to a gene; V was cut back by 1 base and J by 0 bases. The germline V gene encodes CDR1 GTSNPN and CDR2 SVGIG (reference sequence). CDR3 bases: TGTGCCTGGAGTGCCATTTACAGGGGCCACTCTGGAAACACCATATATTTT. It is translated as CAWSAIYRGHSGNTIYF.

In its sample, this clone was seen a few times. The V call is TRBV29-1, the J call TRBJ2-7; TRBD2 matches 8 bases. The length of the CDR3 is 16 residues. Trimming cost V 0 bases and J 4 bases; bases outside gene matches: 11. Germline V CDR1 and CDR2: SQVTM, ANQGSEA. Written as DNA, the CDR3 is TGCAGCGTTGAAGAGGCAGGCAGCGGGAGAGCATACGAGCAGTACTTC. This encodes CSVEEAGSGRAYEQYF.

The V gene is TRBV7-2, the J gene TRBJ2-3; 7 nucleotides align to TRBD1. The germline CDR1 and CDR2 sequences are SGHTA and FQGNSA. J gave up 8 bases and V 4 bases, and 9 bases lay outside the gene matches. The length of the CDR3 is 14 residues. The CDR3 DNA follows: TGTGCCAGCAGCTCGACAGGGTGGCCGGGTACGCAGTATTTT. Protein sequence: CASSSTGWPGTQYF.

V gene TRBV18 combines with J gene TRBJ2-1; D may match TRBD1 or TRBD2 (5 bases each). Germline-derived CDR1 and CDR2 are KGHSH and LQKENI. The germline V and J ends were trimmed by 6 bases and 2 bases, with 17 bases remaining between them. The CDR3 is 16 residues long. The CDR3: CASSRLGVGTYNEQFF. DNA of the CDR3: TGTGCCAGCTCCCGATTGGGGGTGGGAACCTACAATGAGCAGTTCTTC.

The J gene is TRBJ2-5, the V gene TRBV7-9; 10 bases line up with TRBD1. V shed 5 bases and J 4 bases; nucleotides not matched to a gene: 19. Germline CDR1 SEHNR, CDR2 FQNEAQ (reference sequence). The CDR3 runs 19 residues. The DNA for the CDR3 is TGTGCCAGCAGCCCCGGGACAGGGGTTTCGGGGGAGAGGCTAGAGACCCAGTACTTC. It encodes CASSPGTGVSGERLETQYF.

The J gene is TRBJ2-7, the V gene TRBV25-1; a weak D match, TRBD2 (5 bases). Germline assignment: CDR1 MGHDK and CDR2 SYGVNS. With 2 bases removed from V and 5 bases from J, the gap between germline ends came to 13 bases. The CDR3 loop spans 14 amino acids. The chain's CDR3 is CASSELRDSHEQYF. CDR3 sequence (DNA): TGTGCCAGCAGTGAACTTCGGGATTCCCACGAGCAGTACTTC.

This chain links TRBV29-1 with TRBJ2-5; the D gene is possibly TRBD1 (6 bases). V gave up 6 bases and J gave up 1 base, with 21 bases separating them. The CDR3 is made up of 16 amino acids. Germline V gene lookup returns CDR1 SQVTM and CDR2 ANQGSEA. The CDR3 DNA reads as TGCAGCGTGGGGATAATACAGGGAGCTTTCCAAGAGACCCAGTACTTC. Its protein product is CSVGIIQGAFQETQYF.

The CDR3 DNA follows: TGTGCCAGCAGCTTATGGGACAGAGACCTTAGTGAGCAGTTCTTC. Translation: CASSLWDRDLSEQFF. V usage is TRBV7-9 and J usage is TRBJ2-1; 7 bases are a match to TRBD1. The length of the CDR3 is 15 residues. With V trimmed by 2 bases and J by 9 bases, 10 bases remained unmatched. CDR1 SEHNR and CDR2 FQNEAQ come from the germline V gene (reference sequence).

The V call is TRBV2, the J call TRBJ2-3; D could derive from TRBD1 or TRBD2 (7 bases each). This CDR3 comprises 16 residues. The ends were cut back, 5 bases at V and 0 bases at J, with 15 bases in the middle. Germline values: CDR1 SNHLY, CDR2 FYNNEI. Here the CDR3 reads CASSSGGVPSTDTQYF. CDR3 DNA sequence: TGTGCCAGCAGTTCAGGGGGGGTACCTAGCACAGATACGCAGTATTTT.

The chain recombines TRBV6-5 with TRBJ2-5, with D uncertain. Germline V gene sequence: CDR1 MNHEY, CDR2 SVGAGI. V was clipped by 2 bases and J by 0 bases, with 13 bases between them. The CDR3 is 16 residues long. The CDR3 reads CASSYSTAWDQETQYF. Written as DNA, the CDR3 is TGTGCCAGCAGTTACAGCACAGCTTGGGACCAAGAGACCCAGTACTTC.

Concerning this clone itself: Distinct nucleotide sequences in the sample also encode this CDR3. This chain links TRBV5-1 with TRBJ2-7; no firm D call. V dropped 5 bases and J dropped 1 base, with 13 bases sitting between them. CDR1 and CDR2 from the germline V gene are SGHRS and YFSETQ. CDR3 length: 14 residues. CDR3 in DNA: TGCGCCAGCAGAAGAAAGGAAGGTTCCTACGAGCAGTACTTC. It yields the protein CASRRKEGSYEQYF.

About this clone itself: Other nucleotide sequences in the sample specify the same CDR3. The chain employs TRBV9 and TRBJ1-1; D is ambiguous. The germline CDR1 and CDR2 sequences are SGDLS and YYNGEE. The V end lost 0 bases, the J end lost 0 bases, and 6 bases lay between the germline ends. The CDR3 spans 14 residues. The CDR3 DNA follows: TGTGCCAGCAGCGTAGGGCCCATGAACACTGAAGCTTTCTTT. Protein: CASSVGPMNTEAFF.

This chain connects TRBV19 to TRBJ2-6, with 9 bases fitting TRBD1. Germline V CDR1 and CDR2: LNHDA, SQIVND (reference sequence). Losses at the gene ends were 7 bases for V and 1 base for J; bases not matched to a gene: 2. The CDR3 totals 15 residues. The CDR3 spells CASTDRGSGANVLTF. For the CDR3, the DNA is TGTGCCAGTACCGACAGGGGGTCTGGGGCCAACGTCCTGACTTTC.

This clone came up once. The V and J genes are TRBV4-1 and TRBJ1-4; no firm D call. In germline, CDR1 is MGHRA, CDR2 YSYEKL. V gave up 2 bases and J gave up 8 bases, with 12 bases separating them. The length of the CDR3 is 14 residues. CDR3: CASSQFETSEKLFF. In DNA form, the CDR3 reads TGCGCCAGCAGCCAATTCGAGACAAGCGAAAAACTGTTTTTT.

The chain couples TRBV5-4 to TRBJ1-4, with 7 bases fitting TRBD1. This CDR3 contains 15 residues. Germline CDR1 and CDR2: SGHNT and YYREEE (reference sequence). Trimming cost V 5 bases and J 8 bases; bases outside gene matches: 12. The CDR3 here is CASSIAPGQPEKLFF. The CDR3 bases are TGTGCCAGCAGTATCGCCCCGGGACAGCCCGAAAAACTGTTTTTT. The whole variable domain, filled in from reference TRBV5-4 and TRBJ1-4, reads ETGVTQSPTHLIKTRGQQVTLRCSSQSGHNTVSWYQQALGQGPQFIFQYYREEENGRGNFPPRFSGLQFPNYSSELNVNALELDDSALYLCASSIAPGQPEKLFFGSGTQLSVL.

This chain links TRBV14 with TRBJ2-1; 12 bases map to TRBD2. Germline lookup yields CDR1 SGHDN and CDR2 FVKESK. Losses at the gene ends were 4 bases for V and 9 bases for J; bases not matched to a gene: 4. The CDR3 covers 14 residues. CDR3 sequence reads: CASSRLAGVGEQFF. DNA of the CDR3: TGTGCCAGCAGCCGACTAGCGGGAGTAGGTGAGCAGTTCTTC.

The chain carries TRBV6-1 and TRBJ2-7, with D perhaps being TRBD1 or TRBD2 (7 bases each). Trimming pared 7 bases from V and 3 bases from J, leaving 13 bases between. Germline V gives CDR1 MNHNS, CDR2 SASEGT. The CDR3 covers 13 residues. As DNA, the CDR3 is TGTGCCAGCAACCCCAGGGGGGGCTACGAGCAGTACTTC. Its translation is CASNPRGGYEQYF.

The CDR3 DNA reads as TGCGCCAGCAGCAAGGACAGAGGCACAGATACGCAGTATTTT. This encodes CASSKDRGTDTQYF. The gene calls are TRBV5-1 and TRBJ2-3; TRBD1 is a possible D gene (6 bases). CDR1 and CDR2 from the germline V gene are SGHRS and YFSETQ. The CDR3 is 14 amino acids. V was cut by 4 bases and J by 1 base, with 10 bases left in between. The complete variable domain, with remaining parts taken from reference TRBV5-1 and TRBJ2-3, reads KAGVTQTPRYLIKTRGQQVTLSCSPISGHRSVSWYQQTPGQGLQFLFEYFSETQRNKGNFPGRFSGRQFSNSRSEMNVSTLELGDSALYLCASSKDRGTDTQYFGPGTRLTVL.

The chain joins TRBV6-5 to TRBJ1-5; TRBD1 matches at 12 bases. Losses at the gene ends were 5 bases for V and 7 bases for J; bases not matched to a gene: 3. The CDR3 length is 14 residues. Germline V gene lookup returns CDR1 MNHEY and CDR2 SVGAGI. CDR3 in DNA: TGTGCCAGCAGTCGAGGGACAGGGGGCCAGCCCCAGCATTTT. Its protein product is CASSRGTGGQPQHF.

This clone came up once. The chain has TRBV5-4 and TRBJ2-7; 10 bases map to TRBD2. Germline V lookup: CDR1 SGHNT, CDR2 YYREEE (reference sequence). This CDR3 has 15 residues. J gave up 3 bases and V 0 bases, and 3 bases lay outside the gene matches. CDR3 DNA: TGTGCCAGCAGCTTGGAACTAGCGGGGTTCTACGAGCAGTACTTC. Encoded protein: CASSLELAGFYEQYF.

The gene calls are TRBV5-1 and TRBJ2-3; 7 bases line up with TRBD1. The CDR3 has 16 amino acids. Looked up from germline, CDR1 is SGHRS and CDR2 is YFSETQ. The V and J ends lost 0 bases and 3 bases, in that order; junction bases with no gene match: 7. This chain's CDR3 is CASSLDKGARTDTQYF. The CDR3 DNA sequence: TGCGCCAGCAGCTTGGATAAGGGGGCGCGAACAGATACGCAGTATTTT.

The table lists this clone with many counts. The chain uses TRBV12-5 and TRBJ1-1, with TRBD1 matching over 8 bases. V gave up 1 base and J gave up 7 bases; unmatched junction bases: 14. Germline V CDR1 and CDR2: LGHNT, FRNRAP. The CDR3 contains 17 residues. CDR3 residues: CASGLELTGGRIFEAFF. The CDR3 nucleotides are TGTGCTAGTGGTTTGGAACTCACAGGGGGGAGGATTTTTGAAGCTTTCTTT.

A remark on this clone: Additional DNA sequences in this sample encode the identical CDR3. V usage is TRBV2 and J usage is TRBJ1-3; TRBD1 agrees at 7 bases. V shed 4 bases, J shed 3 bases, and the junction held 3 bases outside the gene matches. The CDR3 is made up of 14 amino acids. In germline, CDR1 is SNHLY, CDR2 FYNNEI. The CDR3 bases are TGTGCCAGCAGTGGACAGGGTGATGGAAACACCATATATTTT. Its translation: CASSGQGDGNTIYF.

The gene calls are TRBV20-1 and TRBJ2-2, with D perhaps matching TRBD1 or TRBD2 (5 bases each). Germline lookup yields CDR1 DFQATT and CDR2 SNEGSKA (reference sequence). The CDR3 extends over 11 amino acids. V was shortened by 3 bases and J by 7 bases, with 6 bases between the two germline ends. This CDR3 is CSARRGGELFF. CDR3 DNA sequence: TGCAGTGCTAGGAGGGGCGGGGAGCTGTTTTTT.

This clone is a singleton in its sample. V and J are TRBV25-1 and TRBJ1-2; the match to TRBD1 covers 7 bases. Germline V gene sequence: CDR1 MGHDK, CDR2 SYGVNS. The V gene end was trimmed by 8 bases and the J gene end by 6 bases; junction bases not matched to a gene: 9. The CDR3 has 13 residues. The CDR3 nucleotides read TGTGCCAGCCGAGACAGGGACAAGGATGGCTACACCTTC. This gives the protein CASRDRDKDGYTF.